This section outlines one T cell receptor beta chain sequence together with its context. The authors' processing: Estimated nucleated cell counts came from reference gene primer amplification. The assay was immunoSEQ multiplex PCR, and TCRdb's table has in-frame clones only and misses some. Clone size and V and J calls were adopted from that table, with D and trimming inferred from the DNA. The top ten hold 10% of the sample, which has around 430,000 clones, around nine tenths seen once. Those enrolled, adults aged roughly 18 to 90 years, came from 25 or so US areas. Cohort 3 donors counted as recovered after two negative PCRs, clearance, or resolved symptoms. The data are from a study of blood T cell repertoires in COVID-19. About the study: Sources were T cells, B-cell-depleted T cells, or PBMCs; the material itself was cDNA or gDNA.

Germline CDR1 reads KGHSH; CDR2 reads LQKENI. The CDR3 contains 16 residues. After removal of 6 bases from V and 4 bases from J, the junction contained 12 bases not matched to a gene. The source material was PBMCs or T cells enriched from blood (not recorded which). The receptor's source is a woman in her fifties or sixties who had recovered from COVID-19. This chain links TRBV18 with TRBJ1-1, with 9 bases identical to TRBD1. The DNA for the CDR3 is TGTGCCAGCTCCCACGACAGGGGGAGTGAGGGCACTGAAGCTTTCTTT. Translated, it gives CASSHDRGSEGTEAFF.